One and the same sample provided the 6 T cell receptor beta chains below, sequenced in a study of blood T cell repertoires in COVID-19. Method: immunoSEQ multiplex PCR; TCRdb's copy keeps in-frame clones and lacks some. This sample has 150,000 to 200,000 clones, with around 89% found just once. Material for sequencing was peripheral blood. The receptors shown here come from a man between 18 and 35 years old who had recovered from COVID-19.

The chain is built from TRBV27 and TRBJ1-2, with 7 bases fitting TRBD1. Germline CDR1 is MNHEY and CDR2 is SMNVEV (reference sequence). The CDR3 consists of 13 residues. Germline trimming cut 7 bases from V and 8 bases from J; bases unmatched to any gene: 10. CDR3 region: CASTPQGGEGYTF. As DNA, the CDR3 is TGTGCCAGCACACCTCAGGGGGGCGAGGGCTACACCTTC.

This clone was seen more than once but under ten times. This chain uses TRBV6-5 with TRBJ2-1, with TRBD2 identical over 8 bases. Germline V gives CDR1 MNHEY, CDR2 SVGAGI. The CDR3 has 16 residues. With 0 bases clipped from V and 7 bases from J, the junction kept 8 bases outside the gene matches. Here the CDR3 reads CASSYSSLAGRNEQFF. CDR3 in DNA: TGTGCCAGCAGTTACTCGAGTCTAGCGGGTAGAAATGAGCAGTTCTTC.

V usage is TRBV14 and J usage is TRBJ2-5; tentatively, D is TRBD1 (5 bases). Germline V gene data show CDR1 as SGHDN and CDR2 as FVKESK. The CDR3 runs 14 residues. V lost 5 bases to trimming and J lost 9 bases, with 19 bases between them. The CDR3 reads CASSGEWNVGAQYF. The CDR3 bases are TGTGCCAGCAGCGGGGAATGGAATGTAGGGGCCCAGTACTTC.

The CDR3 DNA follows: TGTGCCAGCAGCTCAGGAGGGACCCAACCGGAAAAACTGTTTTTT. It yields the protein CASSSGGTQPEKLFF. The chain employs TRBV5-4 and TRBJ1-4, with D maybe TRBD1 (5 bases). The V end was cut by 3 bases, the J end by 8 bases, with 17 bases between. Germline loops: CDR1 SGHNT, CDR2 YYREEE (reference sequence). This CDR3 is built from 15 residues.

The chain uses TRBV4-2 and TRBJ1-2; 10 bases are a match to TRBD1. The J segment lost 8 bases and the V segment lost 0 bases, leaving 9 bases of the junction unmatched. CDR3 length: 16 amino acids. Germline lookup yields CDR1 LGHNA and CDR2 YNFKEQ. The CDR3 loop is CASSQEGTGEFLGYTF. The DNA for the CDR3 is TGTGCCAGCAGCCAAGAAGGGACAGGGGAATTCTTGGGCTACACCTTC.

The rearrangement uses TRBV20-1 and TRBJ2-7, with D unresolved. The CDR3 has 10 residues. CDR1 DFQATT and CDR2 SNEGSKA come from the germline V gene (reference sequence). Trimming pared 8 bases from V and 2 bases from J, leaving 7 bases between. DNA for the CDR3: TGCAGTTATTCAGCCTACGAGCAGTACTTC. This translates into CSYSAYEQYF.